This is a list of T cell receptor beta chains from one sample in a study of cytomegalovirus exposure and HLA in healthy donors. Here immunoSEQ multiplex PCR was the method, and the copy in TCRdb shows in-frame clones only, minus some. The table records fewer than 80,000 clones, approximately 96% of them present only once. Sequencing was done on a sample of PBMCs. Receptor source: a woman under 30 in good health and CMV-seropositive. Each CDR3 is given with its conserved first and last residue. D genes are given only for firm matches.

TRBV30 TRBD1 CAWNTLTGVLRDEQFF
TRBV23-1 NA CASASPKNEETGANVLTF
TRBV5-1 NA CASSLGHRDKRTDTQYF
TRBV28 NA CASSWGDGTEDEQYF
TRBV4-3 TRBD1 CASSQDWRPGQTGETQYF
TRBV6-1 NA CASSEFLYVRQKLFF
TRBV5-1 TRBD2 CASSVGLAEQETQYF
TRBV30 TRBD1 CAWIPRYTRTGLYEQYF
TRBV2 NA CASSATLRLVTNTGELFF
TRBV19 TRBD2 CASRPGTSDYNEQFF
TRBV7-9 NA CASSIYSVYNEQFF
TRBV5-1 TRBD1 CASSLTGGIGYTF
TRBV27 NA CASSLSPRGSYEQYF
TRBV19 TRBD2 CASSPAGTSGSTYEQYF
TRBV2 NA CASTDQNGVSQPQHF
TRBV28 TRBD2 CASSVQSGEAYEQYF
TRBV30 NA CAWSAVFAPGYTF
TRBV2 NA CASQTSRGPNYGYTF
TRBV10-3 NA CAISGDFPYEQYF
TRBV27 TRBD1 CASRRTGANYGYTF
TRBV28 NA CASTFRWDNNQPQHF
TRBV28 NA CASSYSGFEQFF
TRBV7-9 NA CASSFASSSDTQYF
TRBV4-3 TRBD1 CASRTTGGGPGELFF
TRBV28 NA CASRSSHRDLNTEAFF
TRBV9 TRBD2 CASSAGLAGDNTGELFF
TRBV2 NA CASEEGVSTEAFF
TRBV18 NA CASSSVVNADTQYF
TRBV7-9 TRBD2 CASSLDPGRGTYEQYF
TRBV6-1 TRBD2 CASSGQAGGLNTQYF
TRBV11-3 NA CASSLESQVRNEQYF
TRBV4-2 TRBD2 CASSHSLAAGTDTQYF
TRBV11-2 NA CASSLLTGMNTEAFF
TRBV7-8 NA CASSLSTGQKETQYF
TRBV11-3 TRBD2 CASSLLGLEYNEQFF
TRBV5-4 TRBD1 CASSRPGQSNYGYTF
TRBV10-3 TRBD1 CAISEWDSLNYGYTF
TRBV4-1 NA CASSQLTDTQYF
TRBV28 NA CASSFIDRRSGNTIYF
TRBV28 TRBD1 CASSSLTGGDGYTF
TRBV27 TRBD1 CASSPGTGRETQYF
TRBV7-6 TRBD1 CASSPGQGRRGYGYTF
TRBV5-1 TRBD2 CASSAVSGSYEQYF
TRBV2 NA CASSWGPSQGGGYTF
TRBV2 NA CASTRSQGLTEAFF
TRBV11-3 NA CASSLGRAGKGETQYF